These 16 T cell receptor beta chains came from one sample sequenced in a study of identical twins (TCRdb year 2016). Receptor amplification or capture employed 5' RACE. Sequencing was performed on an Illumina HiSeq 2000. TCRdb took the public reads, trimmed them with fastp at Q25, ran MiXCR for clone calling and kept in-frame beta chains. When rows share a CDR3 protein, they turn into one entry using the most common DNA and genes. Across this sample there are about 690,000 distinct CDR3 sequences, with roughly 6% seen only once. The ten top clones hold 1.5% to 2% of the sample. The sequenced material came from naive T cells sorted from blood. What the cell subset or site label conveys for this sample: cells isolated with a human naive T-cell isolation kit. The origin of the receptors is a man between 18 and 35 years old in good health.

The chain employs TRBV21-1 and TRBJ1-6; the table assigns TRBD1, which was not confirmed against the DNA. TRBV21-1 is reported as a pseudogene. The CDR3 totals 16 residues. CDR3 sequence (DNA): TGTGCCAGCAGCAACCAGGGAAGCTCCTATAATTCACCCCTCCACTTT. It yields the protein CASSNQGSSYNSPLHF.

In its sample, this clonotype was seen many times. The chain has TRBV12-3 or TRBV12-4 and TRBJ2-3; TRBD1 might be the D (6 bases). V lost 5 bases, J lost 5 bases, and 8 bases lay in between. CDR3 length: 12 amino acids. The CDR3 loop reads CASSTGKDTQYF. The CDR3 coding sequence is TGTGCCAGCAGTACAGGGAAAGATACGCAGTATTTT.

This clonotype showed up many times. The rearrangement links TRBV11-2 to TRBJ2-7, with 9 bases that match TRBD2. Germline lookup yields CDR1 SGHAT and CDR2 FQNNGV. Trimming at V came to 3 bases and at J to 6 bases, leaving 9 bases not matched to a gene. The CDR3 runs 15 residues. CDR3 sequence: CASSFGPGLALEQYV. The DNA of the CDR3 is TGTGCCAGCAGCTTTGGACCGGGACTAGCCCTCGAGCAGTACGTC.

Ten or more counts support this clonotype. The chain is built from TRBV9 and TRBJ1-2; 8 bases fit TRBD1. This CDR3 region has 15 residues. Germline V CDR1 and CDR2: SGDLS, YYNGEE. The trim removed 6 bases at V and 0 bases at J, leaving 7 bases unmatched. CDR3 protein: CASTQGVVANYGYTF. In DNA form, the CDR3 reads TGTGCCAGCACACAGGGGGTAGTAGCTAACTATGGCTACACCTTC.

At least ten counts were recorded for this clonotype. V gene TRBV6-1 combines with J gene TRBJ2-5, with 7 positions matching TRBD2. J was trimmed by 5 bases and V by 5 bases; bases with no gene match: 11. The CDR3 length is 15 residues. The germline V gene encodes CDR1 MNHNS and CDR2 SASEGT. The CDR3 DNA follows: TGTGCCAGCAGTCCCGGGGGAGGGACGAGCGAGACCCAGTACTTC. It encodes CASSPGGGTSETQYF.

CDR3 sequence (DNA): TGTGCCAGCAGCTTAGGAGTTACATCGCAGTACTTC. This gives the protein CASSLGVTSQYF. The chain couples TRBV7-2 to TRBJ2-7; D is unresolved. Trimming shortened V by 1 base and J by 9 bases, and 10 bases separated the two germline ends. The CDR3 length is 12 residues. Germline V gene lookup returns CDR1 SGHTA and CDR2 FQGNSA.

Only a few counts were recorded for this clonotype. The chain joins TRBV2 to TRBJ2-1, with 8 bases fitting TRBD1. In germline, CDR1 is SNHLY, CDR2 FYNNEI. The V gene end was trimmed by 10 bases and the J gene end by 6 bases; junction bases not matched to a gene: 8. This CDR3 has 13 residues. The CDR3 nucleotides are TGTGCCACCACCGGGACAGGCATCAATGAGCAGTTCTTC. Amino acids: CATTGTGINEQFF.

CDR3 sequence: CSARDLTSGDIYEQYV. The CDR3 nucleotides are TGCAGTGCTAGAGATCTAACTAGCGGAGATATCTACGAGCAGTACGTC. V gene TRBV20-1 combines with J gene TRBJ2-7, with 8 nucleotides matching TRBD2. The CDR3 is made up of 16 amino acids. Germline loops: CDR1 DFQATT, CDR2 SNEGSKA (reference sequence). After removal of 0 bases from V and 3 bases from J, the junction contained 10 bases not matched to a gene.

This clonotype was seen more than once but under ten times. The chain employs TRBV5-1 and TRBJ1-1; 8 bases are a match to TRBD1. Trimming took 1 base from V and 7 from J; bases not matched to a gene: 6. This CDR3 is built from 14 residues. The germline V gene encodes CDR1 SGHRS and CDR2 YFSETQ. The CDR3 here is CASSLWGGQGEAFF. CDR3 nucleotide sequence: TGCGCCAGCAGCTTGTGGGGCGGACAGGGTGAAGCTTTCTTT.

This clonotype turned up a few times. The chain employs TRBV20-1 and TRBJ2-1, with 9 bases lining up with TRBD2. The CDR3 extends over 16 amino acids. The V gene's germline CDR1 is DFQATT and CDR2 SNEGSKA (reference sequence). J lost 4 bases, V lost 4 bases, and 11 bases had no gene match. CDR3 DNA sequence: TGCAGTGCTACCCCACATCGACTAGCGGTATACAATGAGCAGTTCTTC. It codes for CSATPHRLAVYNEQFF.

This clonotype occurred many times. V and J are TRBV20-1 and TRBJ2-3; TRBD1 agrees at 7 bases. This CDR3 region has 14 residues. V was pared by 5 bases and J by 1 base, with 6 bases of the junction left unmatched. Per the germline V gene, CDR1 is DFQATT and CDR2 is SNEGSKA (reference sequence). The CDR3 spells CSALRGPRTDTQYF. In DNA form, the CDR3 reads TGCAGTGCTCTGAGGGGGCCCCGCACAGATACGCAGTATTTT.

This clonotype was detected only a few times. This sequence joins TRBV29-1 and TRBJ2-6; possible D gene TRBD2, 6 bases. The V gene lost 7 bases and the J gene lost 4 bases, with 11 bases spanning the gap. The germline gives CDR1 SQVTM, CDR2 ANQGSEA. CDR3 length: 13 amino acids. CDR3 amino acids: CSASVAGANVLTF. The CDR3, as DNA: TGCAGCGCTAGCGTAGCAGGGGCCAACGTCCTGACTTTC. Supplemented by reference TRBV29-1 and TRBJ2-6, the full variable domain reads SAVISQKPSRDICQRGTSLTIQCQVDSQVTMMFWYRQQPGQSLTLIATANQGSEATYESGFVIDKFPISRPNLTFSTLTVSNMSPEDSSIYLCSASVAGANVLTFGAGSRLTVL.

Many counts were recorded for this clonotype. This chain connects TRBV27 to TRBJ1-1; D might be TRBD1 (5 bases). Germline-derived CDR1 and CDR2 are MNHEY and SMNVEV (reference sequence). V was trimmed by 3 bases and J by 0 bases, leaving 11 bases between them. This CDR3 comprises 15 residues. The CDR3 nucleotides read TGTGCCAGCAGTTTCCAGGGCGTGATGAACACTGAAGCTTTCTTT. It codes for CASSFQGVMNTEAFF.

This chain joins TRBV20-1 and TRBJ1-1; D gene unclear. V dropped 4 bases and J dropped 1 base, with 13 bases sitting between them. The germline CDR1 and CDR2 sequences are DFQATT and SNEGSKA (reference sequence). The CDR3 has 14 residues. DNA for the CDR3: TGCAGTGCTATCAAAGGGTTCCGGAACACTGAAGCTTTCTTT. It codes for CSAIKGFRNTEAFF.

There are a few counts of this clonotype. The V call is TRBV27, the J call TRBJ2-1, with 8 bases identical to TRBD2. Trimming took 5 bases from V and 9 from J; bases not matched to a gene: 9. Germline V gives CDR1 MNHEY, CDR2 SMNVEV (reference sequence). CDR3 length: 14 residues. The CDR3 nucleotides are TGTGCCAGCAGTCCTCAGCGGGAGCTCGGTGAGCAGTTCTTC. Protein sequence: CASSPQRELGEQFF.

This clonotype was counted ten times or more. The rearrangement uses TRBV7-2 and TRBJ1-1; the match to TRBD1 covers 8 bases. The CDR3 covers 15 residues. With 4 bases clipped from V and 4 bases from J, the junction kept 8 bases outside the gene matches. Looked up from germline, CDR1 is SGHTA and CDR2 is FQGNSA. CDR3 sequence reads: CASSSSPGGGTEAFF. As DNA, the CDR3 is TGTGCCAGCAGCTCGTCCCCAGGGGGCGGCACTGAAGCTTTCTTT.